This is a list of T cell receptor beta chains from one sample in a study of Graves' ophthalmopathy and Graves' hyperthyroidism. TCRdb called the multiplex PCR reads again in MiXCR, with one record for every CDR3 protein. Of roughly 500,000 distinct CDR3 sequences in the sample, 13% to 15% were seen once. The sample was blood. The source is a woman younger than 45 with Graves' ophthalmopathy. Each CDR3 is given with its conserved first and last residue. The order of the fields is clone size, V gene, J gene, CDR3 length, D gene, CDR3 protein, CDR3 DNA. The D gene is left open where the match is weak. Clone size, where shown, is once, few, many, or a class for clones that have expanded.

>many|TRBV20-1|TRBJ1-3|13|TRBD1
CSADRVSGNTIYF
TGCAGTGCTGACAGGGTCTCTGGAAACACCATATATTTT
>-|TRBV30|TRBJ1-1|14|-
CAWTEEPPGTEAFF
TGTGCCTGGACGGAGGAACCCCCGGGGACTGAAGCTTTCTTT
>-|TRBV9|TRBJ2-2|14|-
CASRWGADTGELFF
TGTGCCAGCAGATGGGGGGCAGACACCGGGGAGCTGTTTTTT
>-|TRBV18|TRBJ2-4|16|-
CASSPRNSVAKNIQYF
TGTGCCAGCTCCCCCCGAAATTCAGTAGCCAAAAACATTCAGTACTTC
>few|TRBV30|TRBJ1-6|17|-
CAWSTRAESSYNSPLHF
TGTGCCTGGAGTACTCGGGCCGAAAGCTCCTATAATTCACCCCTCCACTTT
>many|TRBV28|TRBJ2-6|15|-
CASSYLRNGANVLTF
TGTGCCAGCAGCTATCTCCGGAATGGGGCCAACGTCCTGACTTTC
>many|TRBV29-1|TRBJ1-6|13|-
CSVEAGENSPLHF
TGCAGCGTTGAGGCAGGGGAGAATTCACCCCTCCACTTT
>many|TRBV7-8|TRBJ1-1|16|-
CASSLALQARSTEAFF
TGTGCCAGCAGCTTAGCGCTCCAAGCCCGAAGCACTGAAGCTTTCTTT
>many|TRBV5-1|TRBJ2-7|14|-
CASSKGQTRDEQYF
TGCGCCAGCAGCAAAGGACAAACCAGGGACGAGCAGTACTTC
>many|TRBV30|TRBJ2-2|12|-
CALEGITGELFF
TGTGCCCTGGAAGGCATAACCGGGGAGCTGTTTTTT
>many|TRBV7-9|TRBJ1-1|15|TRBD1
CASSLVRSRGERAFF
TGTGCCAGCAGCTTAGTGAGGAGCAGGGGGGAAAGGGCTTTCTTT
>many|TRBV19|TRBJ1-1|12|-
CASSPDYNEAFF
TGTGCCAGTAGTCCTGACTACAATGAAGCTTTCTTT
>many|TRBV6-4|TRBJ2-2|17|-
CASSTLVRSVNTGELFF
TGTGCCAGCAGCACTCTAGTCAGGTCCGTGAACACCGGGGAGCTGTTTTTT
>many|TRBV2|TRBJ1-5|15|-
CASGDRRGDNQPQHF
TGTGCCAGCGGCGACAGGAGGGGTGACAATCAGCCCCAGCATTTT
>many|TRBV12-3/TRBV12-4|TRBJ1-6|14|TRBD1
CASSPRQGDSPLHF
TGTGCCAGCAGTCCAAGACAGGGGGATTCACCCCTCCACTTT
>-|TRBV5-1|TRBJ1-1|14|TRBD1
CASGRTGDDTEAFF
TGCGCCAGCGGTCGGACAGGGGACGACACTGAAGCTTTCTTT
>-|TRBV4-1|TRBJ2-5|13|-
CASSQASRETQYF
TGCGCCAGCAGCCAGGCCTCAAGGGAGACCCAGTACTTC
>many|TRBV6-6|TRBJ2-7|21|TRBD1
CASTPRDRVRGQIGSPYEQYF
TGTGCCAGCACCCCGAGGGACAGGGTGAGGGGACAAATTGGAAGTCCCTACGAGCAGTACTTC
>-|TRBV20-1|TRBJ2-4|15|-
CSARGSTEGGNIQYF
TGCAGTGCTAGAGGTAGCACCGAGGGGGGAAACATTCAGTACTTC
>few|TRBV28|TRBJ2-7|17|TRBD2
CASSLRMASGPSYEQYF
TGTGCCAGCAGTTTACGGATGGCTAGCGGGCCTTCCTACGAGCAGTACTTC
>many|TRBV12-3/TRBV12-4|TRBJ1-3|16|-
CASTPRTTGSGNTIYF
TGTGCCAGCACCCCCCGGACCACCGGCTCTGGAAACACCATATATTTT
>many|TRBV19|TRBJ1-2|15|-
CASSPRRDSTDGYTF
TGTGCCAGTAGCCCCCGGCGGGACTCTACGGATGGCTACACCTTC
>-|TRBV14|TRBJ2-7|14|-
CASSQYLWEYEQYF
TGTGCCAGCAGCCAGTACTTGTGGGAATACGAGCAGTACTTC
>few|TRBV28|TRBJ1-1|11|-
CASRMNAEAFF
TGTGCCAGCAGGATGAACGCTGAAGCTTTCTTT
>many|TRBV14|TRBJ1-1|12|-
CASSQEQFRTFF
TGTGCCAGCAGCCAAGAGCAGTTTAGGACTTTCTTT
>few|TRBV10-3|TRBJ1-2|14|-
CAISDQGRFYGYTF
TGTGCCATCAGTGATCAGGGGCGTTTTTATGGCTACACCTTC